These 23 T cell receptor beta chains were sequenced from one sample in a study of blood T cell repertoires in COVID-19 (dated by TCRdb to about 2020). Libraries came from the immunoSEQ multiplex PCR assay. The table comes from immuneACCESS by way of TCRdb, which keeps in-frame sequences with V and J called. Part of the clones is missing from these tables; in studies checked, under half for an unresolved V gene and the rest for unknown reasons. The sample table records 65,000 to 75,000 clones; 60% to 85% of these occur just once. The ten largest make up over 20% of the sample. Material for sequencing was peripheral blood. Receptors were obtained from a man aged 70 or older with acute or convalescent COVID-19.

V usage is TRBV6-2 or TRBV6-3 and J usage is TRBJ2-5, with 7 bases matching TRBD2. Germline V CDR1 and CDR2: MNHEY, SVGEGT. This CDR3 comprises 15 residues. With 6 bases clipped from V and 2 bases from J, the junction kept 9 bases outside the gene matches. This CDR3 is CASSKHLAEQETQYF. The CDR3 DNA follows: TGTGCCAGCAGCAAACACCTAGCGGAACAAGAGACCCAGTACTTC.

The chain recombines TRBV4-1 with TRBJ1-4; TRBD1 matches 7 bases. The CDR3 is 15 amino acids. From germline, CDR1 is MGHRA and CDR2 YSYEKL. With V trimmed by 3 bases and J by 6 bases, 7 bases remained unmatched. CDR3 loop: CASSHPGTADEKLFF. The DNA for the CDR3 is TGCGCCAGCAGCCACCCCGGGACAGCAGATGAAAAACTGTTTTTT.

In this sample, this clone turned up once. The genes are TRBV28 and TRBJ2-7; no firm D call. V lost 10 bases and J 0 bases, leaving 13 bases between the germline ends. In germline, CDR1 is MDHEN, CDR2 SYDVKM. This CDR3 is 13 amino acids long. The chain's CDR3 is CATNRGLSYEQYF. The DNA of the CDR3 is TGTGCCACTAACCGAGGCCTCTCCTACGAGCAGTACTTC. The whole variable domain, filled in from reference TRBV28 and TRBJ2-7, reads DVKVTQSSRYLVKRTGEKVFLECVQDMDHENMFWYRQDPGLGLRLIYFSYDVKMKEKGDIPEGYSVSREKKERFSLILESASTNQTSMYLCATNRGLSYEQYFGPGTRLTVT.

The chain employs TRBV3-1 (or the pseudogene TRBV3-2) and TRBJ2-7; D unclear. The CDR3 contains 13 residues. Trimming left V 4 bases short and J 0 bases short, with 7 bases between. Germline values: CDR1 LGHDT, CDR2 YNNKEL (reference sequence). The CDR3 DNA is TGTGCCAGCAGCCGCTACAGCTCCTACGAGCAGTACTTC. Encoded protein: CASSRYSSYEQYF.

This clone is a singleton in its sample. The V and J genes are TRBV5-5 and TRBJ2-5, with 7 bases fitting TRBD1. Germline V gene lookup returns CDR1 SGHKS and CDR2 YYEKEE (reference sequence). The V gene end was trimmed by 4 bases and the J gene end by 1 base; junction bases not matched to a gene: 1. This CDR3 has 13 residues. The CDR3, as DNA: TGTGCCAGCAGCCGGGACAGCCAAGAGACCCAGTACTTC. This translates into CASSRDSQETQYF.

The chain carries TRBV7-3 and TRBJ1-1, with 9 bases identical to TRBD1. Germline V gene data show CDR1 as SGHTA and CDR2 as FQGTGA. This CDR3 is built from 14 residues. The junction had 3 bases not matched to a gene; V was cut back by 5 bases and J by 2 bases. The CDR3 sequence: CASSTGQGNTEAFF. CDR3 bases: TGTGCCAGCAGCACGGGACAGGGTAACACTGAAGCTTTCTTT.

The V gene is TRBV6-5, the J gene TRBJ2-7, with 8 nucleotides matching TRBD1. Per germline, CDR1 MNHEY and CDR2 SVGAGI. CDR3 length: 14 residues. J was trimmed by 5 bases and V by 3 bases; bases with no gene match: 6. The DNA for the CDR3 is TGTGCCAGCAGTTATCTTGACAGGGGACACGAGCAGTACTTC. It specifies CASSYLDRGHEQYF.

There are a few counts of this clone. The CDR3 spells CASAAQGYNSPLHF. The CDR3 coding sequence is TGTGCCAGCGCGGCACAGGGTTATAATTCACCCCTCCACTTT. V and J are TRBV25-1 and TRBJ1-6; TRBD1 might be the D (6 bases). The V gene's germline CDR1 is MGHDK and CDR2 SYGVNS. CDR3 length: 14 amino acids. Trimming removed 8 bases from V and 4 bases from J, with 12 bases in between.

This clone was seen a handful of times. The chain links TRBV14 to TRBJ2-7; 7 bases line up with TRBD1. This CDR3 spans 17 amino acids. The V segment lost 4 bases and the J segment 1 base; nucleotides outside the gene matches: 13. CDR1 is SGHDN, CDR2 FVKESK, per germline. The CDR3 sequence is CASSRQTGHRGSYEQYF. The CDR3 DNA reads as TGTGCCAGCAGCCGGCAGACAGGGCATAGGGGGTCCTACGAGCAGTACTTC.

This chain links TRBV5-1 with TRBJ2-7; 8 bases fit TRBD1. CDR1 is SGHRS, CDR2 YFSETQ, per germline. This CDR3 is 13 amino acids long. Trimming at V came to 4 bases and at J to 5 bases, leaving 5 bases not matched to a gene. This CDR3 reads CASSRGQADEQYF. The CDR3 DNA sequence: TGCGCCAGCAGCCGGGGACAGGCCGACGAGCAGTACTTC.

The chain is built from TRBV7-8 and TRBJ1-1, with a tentative D call TRBD1 (5 bases). This CDR3 has 17 residues. The germline V gene encodes CDR1 SGHVS and CDR2 FQNEAQ. V shed 4 bases and J shed 5 bases, with 23 bases lying between them. The CDR3 region has the DNA TGTGCCAGCAGCTCCTCTCGCGGTGGGGGGGAGAGGACTGAAGCTTTCTTT. This encodes CASSSSRGGGERTEAFF.

The gene calls are TRBV6-2 or TRBV6-3 and TRBJ1-2, with D possibly TRBD1 on 6 matching bases. Germline V CDR1 and CDR2: MNHEY, SVGEGT. The CDR3 totals 14 residues. Trimming pared 4 bases from V and 4 bases from J, leaving 13 bases between. CDR3 protein: CASSSSTGIYGYTF. For the CDR3, the DNA is TGTGCCAGCAGTTCATCAACAGGGATCTATGGCTACACCTTC.

The rearrangement joins TRBV6-4 to TRBJ2-5; D not certain. The CDR3 consists of 12 residues. Deletions cut 6 bases from V and 2 bases from J, with 7 bases between. The germline V gene encodes CDR1 MRHNA and CDR2 SNTAGT. This CDR3 reads CASSLVQETQYF. CDR3 DNA: TGTGCCAGCAGCTTAGTACAAGAGACCCAGTACTTC.

V usage is TRBV10-3 and J usage is TRBJ2-2; TRBD1 aligns across 8 bases. Losses at the gene ends were 3 bases for V and 6 bases for J; bases not matched to a gene: 12. CDR1 is ENHRY, CDR2 SYGVKD, per germline. The CDR3 covers 17 residues. The CDR3 region is CAISERQGTGMAGELFF. CDR3 coding DNA: TGTGCCATCAGTGAACGACAGGGGACTGGCATGGCCGGGGAGCTGTTTTTT.

This clone was picked up one time. The genes are TRBV5-1 and TRBJ2-7, with 8 bases fitting TRBD1. V trimming: 0 bases; J trimming: 5 bases; junction bases outside the gene matches: 4. This CDR3 comprises 14 residues. Per germline, CDR1 SGHRS and CDR2 YFSETQ. CDR3 sequence: CASSLGDRFNEQYF. The DNA for the CDR3 is TGCGCCAGCAGCTTGGGGGACAGGTTCAACGAGCAGTACTTC.

The J gene is TRBJ2-7, the V gene TRBV18, with D tentatively TRBD1 (6 bases). CDR3 length: 15 amino acids. Looked up from germline, CDR1 is KGHSH and CDR2 is LQKENI. Trimming took off 2 bases at V and 6 bases at J, with 17 bases between the two ends. The CDR3 region is CASSPVSQGSVEQYF. CDR3 bases: TGTGCCAGCTCACCAGTCAGTCAGGGGTCGGTCGAGCAGTACTTC.

V usage is TRBV6-5 and J usage is TRBJ2-1; D possibly corresponds to TRBD2 (6 bases). Germline V lookup: CDR1 MNHEY, CDR2 SVGAGI. V lost 4 bases and J 5 bases, leaving 18 bases between the germline ends. The CDR3 runs 16 residues. This chain's CDR3 is CASSSPTGTVNNEQFF. CDR3 DNA sequence: TGTGCCAGCAGTTCCCCCACCGGGACTGTTAACAATGAGCAGTTCTTC.

This clone was seen only a few times. The rearrangement uses TRBV27 and TRBJ2-2; the match to TRBD1 covers 7 bases. Germline CDR1 MNHEY, CDR2 SMNVEV (reference sequence). CDR3 length: 16 residues. With V trimmed by 8 bases and J by 1 base, 10 bases remained unmatched. CDR3 loop: CASPLYGDRNTGELFF. CDR3 bases: TGTGCCAGCCCGCTATATGGGGACAGGAACACCGGGGAGCTGTTTTTT.

Only a few counts were recorded for this clone. The chain recombines TRBV27 with TRBJ2-1; no clear D. Per the germline V gene, CDR1 is MNHEY and CDR2 is SMNVEV (reference sequence). There are 14 residues in the CDR3. V was trimmed by 7 bases and J by 10 bases, leaving 20 bases between them. CDR3 sequence (DNA): TGTGCCAGCATCCCCCTGTCAGGCCGCCGAGAGCAGTTCTTC. It encodes CASIPLSGRREQFF.

V usage is TRBV3-1 (or the pseudogene TRBV3-2) and J usage is TRBJ2-1; 15 bases map to TRBD2. Germline CDR1 LGHDT, CDR2 YNNKEL (reference sequence). The CDR3 totals 16 residues. V dropped 3 bases and J dropped 3; count of bases not matched to a gene: 0. The CDR3: CASSQGLAGGYNEQFF. CDR3 nucleotide sequence: TGTGCCAGCAGCCAGGGACTAGCGGGAGGCTACAATGAGCAGTTCTTC.

The J gene is TRBJ1-5, the V gene TRBV10-3, with 8 bases aligning to TRBD1. This CDR3 region has 16 residues. With V trimmed by 0 bases and J by 3 bases, 4 bases remained unmatched. From germline, CDR1 is ENHRY and CDR2 SYGVKD. The CDR3 DNA follows: TGTGCCATCAGTGAGTCGAGACAGGGGTTCAATCAGCCCCAGCATTTT. It codes for CAISESRQGFNQPQHF.

The J gene is TRBJ2-3, the V gene TRBV10-3, with TRBD2 matching over 13 bases. Looked up from germline, CDR1 is ENHRY and CDR2 is SYGVKD. The V and J ends lost 2 bases and 0 bases, in that order; junction bases with no gene match: 8. The CDR3 extends over 19 amino acids. The CDR3 nucleotides read TGTGCCATCAGTGAGCCCCGACTAGCGGGAGGTGCAAGCACAGATACGCAGTATTTT. It specifies CAISEPRLAGGASTDTQYF.

The J gene is TRBJ2-7, the V gene TRBV7-2, with a weak D call TRBD2 (6 bases). V was cut by 7 bases and J by 6 bases, with 13 bases left in between. CDR1 and CDR2 (germline): SGHTA, FQGNSA. This CDR3 contains 12 residues. CDR3 amino acids: CASTPQEGEQYF. CDR3 bases: TGTGCCAGCACCCCCCAGGAGGGCGAGCAGTACTTC. The full variable domain, its missing parts supplied by reference TRBV7-2 and TRBJ2-7, is GAGVSQSPSNKVTEKGKDVELRCDPISGHTALYWYRQSLGQGLEFLIYFQGNSAPDKSGLPSDRFSAERTGGSVSTLTIQRTQQEDSAVYLCASTPQEGEQYFGPGTRLTVT.